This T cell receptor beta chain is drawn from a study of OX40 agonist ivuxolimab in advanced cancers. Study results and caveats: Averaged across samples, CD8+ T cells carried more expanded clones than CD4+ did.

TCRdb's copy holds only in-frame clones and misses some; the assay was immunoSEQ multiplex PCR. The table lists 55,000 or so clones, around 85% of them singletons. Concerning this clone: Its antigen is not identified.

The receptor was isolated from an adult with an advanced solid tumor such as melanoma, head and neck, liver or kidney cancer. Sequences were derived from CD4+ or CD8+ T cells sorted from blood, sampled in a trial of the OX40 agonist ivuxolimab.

The CDR3 DNA sequence: TGTGCCAGCAGTGACTGGACAGGGGGCGCCTTGAGCAATCAGCCCCAGCATTTT. Translating gives CASSDWTGGALSNQPQHF. The rearrangement uses TRBV2 and TRBJ1-5; 11 positions agree with TRBD1. This CDR3 is 18 amino acids long. Trimming at V came to 3 bases and at J to 1 base, leaving 8 bases not matched to a gene. Germline V gene lookup returns CDR1 SNHLY and CDR2 FYNNEI. Full variable domain (missing parts from reference TRBV2 and TRBJ1-5): EPEVTQTPSHQVTQMGQEVILRCVPISNHLYFYWYRQILGQKVEFLVSFYNNEISEKSEIFDDQFSVERPDGSNFTLKIRSTKLEDSAMYFCASSDWTGGALSNQPQHFGDGTRLSIL.